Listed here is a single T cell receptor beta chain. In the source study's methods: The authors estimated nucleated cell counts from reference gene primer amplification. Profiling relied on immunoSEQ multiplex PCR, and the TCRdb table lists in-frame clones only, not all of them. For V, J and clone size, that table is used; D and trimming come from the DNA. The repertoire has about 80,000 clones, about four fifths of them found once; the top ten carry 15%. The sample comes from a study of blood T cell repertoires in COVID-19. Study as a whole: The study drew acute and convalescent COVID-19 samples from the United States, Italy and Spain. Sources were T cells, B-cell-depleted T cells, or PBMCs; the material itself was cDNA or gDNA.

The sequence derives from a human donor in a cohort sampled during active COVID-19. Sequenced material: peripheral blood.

The CDR3 DNA reads TGTGCCAGCAGCAACGCGGTACAAAGTCGGGCCAACGTCCTGACTTTC. Translation: CASSNAVQSRANVLTF. The chain joins TRBV7-7 to TRBJ2-6, with D uncertain. Between the trimmed V and J ends, which lost 5 bases and 5 bases, there was a span of 16 bases. The CDR3 contains 16 residues. Germline lookup yields CDR1 SSHAT and CDR2 FNYEAQ (reference sequence).